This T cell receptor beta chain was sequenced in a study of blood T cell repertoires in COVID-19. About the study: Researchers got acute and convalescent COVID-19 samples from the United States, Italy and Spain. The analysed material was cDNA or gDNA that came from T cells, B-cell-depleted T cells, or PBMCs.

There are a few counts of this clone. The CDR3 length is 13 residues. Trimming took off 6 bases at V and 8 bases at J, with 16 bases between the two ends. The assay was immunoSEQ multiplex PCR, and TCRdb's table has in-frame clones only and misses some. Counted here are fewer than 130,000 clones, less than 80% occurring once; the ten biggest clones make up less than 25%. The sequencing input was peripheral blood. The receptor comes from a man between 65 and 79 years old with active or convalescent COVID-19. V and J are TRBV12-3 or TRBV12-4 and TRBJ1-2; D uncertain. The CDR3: CASRPRTLGGYTF. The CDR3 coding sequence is TGTGCCAGCAGGCCGAGGACTCTGGGAGGCTACACCTTC.